This T cell receptor (beta chain) comes out of a study of regulatory T cells in long-lasting Graves disease. Study details: Prior antithyroid drug treatment in newly diagnosed Graves' patients lasted under 3 months.

The sample's time point: newly diagnosed GD, antithyroid drugs for less than 3 months. Extracted PBMC RNA gave rise to the TCR library. iRepertoire HTBI primers and Arm-PCR of CDR3 regions built TCR beta libraries. Each CDR3 protein is one row after TCRdb ran MiXCR on the multiplex PCR reads. Of more than 400,000 distinct CDR3 sequences in the sample, around 15% were seen once. Trimming cost V 8 bases and J 4 bases; bases outside gene matches: 5. The CDR3 loop spans 14 amino acids. Germline CDR1 reads MNHNS; CDR2 reads SASEGT. In its sample, this clonotype was seen many times. The sample was also linked to a second study, of T cells in Graves' hyperthyroidism and ophthalmopathy. That study adds: It was uncontrolled infection, other autoimmune disease, pregnancy or lactation that excluded patients. Initially, a first-round RT-PCR of the TCR CDR3 employed the HTBI primer set.

This TCR was sampled from a woman aged 25 to 39 with Graves disease. This specimen consisted of peripheral blood mononuclear cells (PBMCs), obtained at new diagnosis, from a patient treated with antithyroid drugs. V is TRBV6-1 and J is TRBJ2-7; 13 positions match TRBD2. The CDR3 sequence is CASRRTSGRYEQYF. DNA of the CDR3: TGTGCCAGCCGCAGGACTAGCGGGAGATACGAGCAGTACTTC.